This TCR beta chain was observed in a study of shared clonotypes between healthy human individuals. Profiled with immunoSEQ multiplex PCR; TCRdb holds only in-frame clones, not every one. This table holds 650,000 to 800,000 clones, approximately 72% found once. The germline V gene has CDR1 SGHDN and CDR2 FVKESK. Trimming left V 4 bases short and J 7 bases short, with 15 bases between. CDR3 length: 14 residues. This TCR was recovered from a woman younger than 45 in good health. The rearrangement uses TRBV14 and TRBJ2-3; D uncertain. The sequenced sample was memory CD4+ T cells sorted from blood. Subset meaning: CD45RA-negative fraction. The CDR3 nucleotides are TGTGCCAGCAGCCCGACGCTCACTCTCAATACGCAGTATTTT. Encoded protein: CASSPTLTLNTQYF.